The 9 T cell receptor beta chains presented below share a single source sample, sequenced in a study of Ad26.COV2.S vaccination and SARS-CoV-2 variants (dated by TCRdb to about 2021). This specimen's treatment or condition label, per the study, means: 19 received Ad26.COV2.S at low or high dose, single or two shots; about five received placebo; per-sample allocation not given. For vaccine and placebo recipients, the sequenced repertoires came from samples collected on day 63 after the first injection. Libraries were prepared through the immunoSEQ multiplex PCR assay. TCRdb mirrors the immuneACCESS table, restricted to in-frame sequences. Some clones are absent from its copies; in checked studies, under half trace to an unresolved V gene, and the reason for the others is unknown. Counted in this sample were around 450,000 clones; nearly 90% of them appeared once. Around 1.6% of the sample lies in the top ten.

The source material was peripheral blood, sampled in a trial of Ad26.COV2.S vaccine versus placebo. All receptors come from a person between 18 and 65 years old who received the Ad26.COV2.S COVID-19 vaccine or a placebo.

The V gene is TRBV7-9, the J gene TRBJ2-2; D could derive from TRBD1 or TRBD2 (5 bases each). Trimming pared 4 bases from V and 1 base from J, leaving 13 bases between. Germline V gene lookup returns CDR1 SEHNR and CDR2 FQNEAQ (reference sequence). This CDR3 contains 16 residues. This CDR3 reads CASSSRRDGNTGELFF. The CDR3 bases are TGTGCCAGCAGCTCTCGCCGGGACGGGAACACCGGGGAGCTGTTTTTT.

A single count supports this clone. The genes are TRBV11-2 and TRBJ2-2; D might be TRBD2 (5 bases). The CDR3 has 14 residues. Germline CDR1 and CDR2: SGHAT and FQNNGV. V was clipped by 3 bases and J by 1 base, with 6 bases between them. The CDR3 region is CASSLEVNTGELFF. In DNA, the CDR3 is TGTGCCAGCAGCTTGGAGGTGAACACCGGGGAGCTGTTTTTT.

Concerning this clone itself: Its ends do not fully match the called genes, so a read error is possible. The chain is built from TRBV18 and TRBJ2-5, with a weak D call TRBD1 (5 bases). Germline CDR1 reads KGHSH; CDR2 reads LQKENI. This CDR3 contains 17 residues. The CDR3 loop is CASSTPIPGQRSETQYF. In nucleotides, the CDR3 is TGTGCCAGCTCAACACCCATCCCAGGACAAAGATCAGAGACCCAGTACTTC.

The J gene is TRBJ1-1, the V gene TRBV5-1; 8 bases fit TRBD1. With V trimmed by 4 bases and J by 4 bases, 9 bases remained unmatched. This CDR3 is built from 15 residues. Per the germline V gene, CDR1 is SGHRS and CDR2 is YFSETQ. In DNA, the CDR3 is TGCGCCAGCAGCCTCCGTCAGGGGGCAGGCACTGAAGCTTTCTTT. Translating it yields CASSLRQGAGTEAFF.

The chain recombines TRBV5-1 with TRBJ1-6; possible D gene TRBD1, 5 bases. The V gene lost 0 bases and the J gene lost 9 bases, with 19 bases spanning the gap. CDR3 length: 17 residues. Germline-derived CDR1 and CDR2 are SGHRS and YFSETQ. As DNA, the CDR3 is TGCGCCAGCAGCTTGGCCAAGGGGACCGGCCCTCCTTCACCCCTCCACTTT. Protein sequence: CASSLAKGTGPPSPLHF.

The gene calls are TRBV2 and TRBJ1-2, with D hard to call. CDR3 length equals 11 residues. With 7 bases removed from V and 8 bases from J, the gap between germline ends came to 11 bases. Germline CDR1 is SNHLY and CDR2 is FYNNEI. The CDR3 loop reads CASTWNQGYTF. In DNA, the CDR3 is TGTGCCAGCACTTGGAATCAGGGCTACACCTTC.

V and J are TRBV7-2 and TRBJ2-5, with 13 nucleotides matching TRBD2. V dropped 5 bases and J dropped 4; count of bases not matched to a gene: 4. The CDR3 is 15 residues long. Germline V gene lookup returns CDR1 SGHTA and CDR2 FQGNSA. The CDR3 sequence: CASSPTSGGRETQYF. For the CDR3, the DNA is TGTGCCAGCAGCCCGACTAGCGGGGGGCGAGAGACCCAGTACTTC.

The V gene is TRBV6-5, the J gene TRBJ2-7, with 11 nucleotides matching TRBD2. The CDR3 extends over 15 amino acids. Trimming took 7 bases from V and 5 from J; bases not matched to a gene: 10. CDR1 is MNHEY, CDR2 SVGAGI, per germline. Here the CDR3 reads CASTKNSGRADEQYF. DNA for the CDR3: TGTGCCAGCACTAAAAATAGCGGGAGGGCAGACGAGCAGTACTTC.

This sequence joins TRBV13 and TRBJ2-1; 8 bases agree with TRBD2. Looked up from germline, CDR1 is PRHDT and CDR2 is FYEKMQ (reference sequence). V trimming: 3 bases; J trimming: 7 bases; junction bases outside the gene matches: 8. The length of the CDR3 is 15 residues. This CDR3 reads CASSFRGLVGNEQFF. CDR3 sequence (DNA): TGTGCCAGCAGCTTCCGGGGACTAGTCGGGAATGAGCAGTTCTTC.